The 24 T cell receptor beta chains below were found in one sample sequenced in a study of T cells in Graves' hyperthyroidism and ophthalmopathy (dated by TCRdb to the late 2010s). Libraries were made using multiplex PCR. TCRdb shows the sequencer as Illumina HiSeq 2000. The TCR beta CDR3 regions were amplified from the RNA transcripts. The first round of RT-PCR for the TCR CDR3 was performed with the HTBI primer set and the Qiagen OneStep RT-PCR kit. In TCRdb, the public reads were trimmed at Q25 with fastp and aligned with MiXCR, with productive beta chains retained. Every distinct CDR3 protein forms one entry, paired with its most common genes and DNA. The sample table lists 350,000 or so distinct CDR3 sequences, 15% to 20% of them with a count of one. The top ten clonotypes cover about 49% of the sample. Sequencing was performed on blood. These receptor sequences come from a woman between 50 and 59 years old with Graves' hyperthyroidism.

Concerning this clonotype itself: The junction and the germline gene differ at one end; a read error may be behind it. The genes are TRBV20-1 and TRBJ2-7; D gene unclear. The CDR3 loop spans 11 amino acids. The germline V gene encodes CDR1 DFQATT and CDR2 SNEGSKA (reference sequence). The CDR3 loop is CGAMDVYEQYF. The CDR3 coding sequence is TGCGGTGCTATGGACGTATACGAGCAGTACTTC.

In its sample, this clonotype was seen many times. The chain employs TRBV6-5 and TRBJ1-5; D possibly corresponds to TRBD1 (6 bases). Germline CDR1 MNHEY, CDR2 SVGAGI. The CDR3 consists of 18 residues. The ends were cut back, 2 bases at V and 5 bases at J, with 22 bases in the middle. CDR3 amino acids: CASSYHGGGAGSDQPQHF. The DNA for the CDR3 is TGTGCCAGCAGTTACCACGGGGGGGGCGCGGGGTCCGATCAGCCCCAGCATTTT.

This clonotype was picked up a small number of times. The chain recombines TRBV29-1 with TRBJ2-5; TRBD2 matches at 7 bases. CDR1 and CDR2 (germline): SQVTM, ANQGSEA. V was pared by 7 bases and J by 4 bases, with 6 bases of the junction left unmatched. The CDR3 extends over 12 amino acids. The CDR3 region has the DNA TGCAGCGGGGGGGGAGGGACAGAGACCCAGTACTTC. This translates into CSGGGGTETQYF.

This clonotype was seen a few times. The chain carries TRBV30 and TRBJ2-3; weak D call: TRBD2 (5 bases). This CDR3 comprises 13 residues. Germline V gene lookup returns CDR1 GTSNPN and CDR2 SVGIG (reference sequence). Trimming left V 2 bases short and J 3 bases short, with 9 bases between. CDR3 nucleotide sequence: TGTGCCTGGAGTCCGCGGGCGACAGATACGCAGTATTTT. Translation: CAWSPRATDTQYF. The full variable domain, its missing parts supplied by reference TRBV30 and TRBJ2-3, is SQTIHQWPATLVQPVGSPLSLECTVEGTSNPNLYWYRQAAGRGLQLLFYSVGIGQISSEVPQNLSASRPQDRQFILSSKKLLLSDSGFYLCAWSPRATDTQYFGPGTRLTVL.

There are a few counts of this clonotype. The chain combines TRBV30 with TRBJ2-7, with 9 bases identical to TRBD2. Germline lookup yields CDR1 GTSNPN and CDR2 SVGIG (reference sequence). V lost 4 bases and J lost 4; bases outside the gene matches: 14. The CDR3 is 16 residues long. CDR3 bases: TGTGCCTGGAATATGGGACTAGCAACGGAGCCTTACGAGCAGTACTTC. Translating gives CAWNMGLATEPYEQYF.

V and J are TRBV28 and TRBJ2-1, with no clear D. Germline V lookup: CDR1 MDHEN, CDR2 SYDVKM. The V end was cut by 3 bases, the J end by 5 bases, with 5 bases between. The CDR3 consists of 12 residues. The CDR3 protein is CASSLRNNEQFF. The CDR3 DNA is TGTGCCAGCAGTTTGAGGAACAATGAGCAGTTCTTC.

Only a few counts were recorded for this clonotype. In nucleotides, the CDR3 is TGTGCCAGCAGGGTTGAGCGGGGGGGTAGCACAGATACGCAGTATTTT. Amino acids: CASRVERGGSTDTQYF. V and J are TRBV12-3 or TRBV12-4 and TRBJ2-3, with TRBD2 matching over 10 bases. The CDR3 is 16 residues long. The trim removed 6 bases at V and 0 bases at J, leaving 6 bases unmatched.

This clonotype was found a few times. The chain recombines TRBV7-6 with TRBJ2-1; 7 bases line up with TRBD2. CDR3 length: 15 amino acids. The germline V gene encodes CDR1 SGHVS and CDR2 FNYEAQ. V dropped 0 bases and J dropped 4; count of bases not matched to a gene: 3. The CDR3 DNA is TGTGCCAGCAGCTTAGCGGGAGGGCAATACAATGAGCAGTTCTTC. Translation: CASSLAGGQYNEQFF.

This rearrangement joins TRBV19 to TRBJ1-4; 7 bases map to TRBD1. The CDR3 runs 15 residues. Germline values: CDR1 LNHDA, CDR2 SQIVND (reference sequence). With 6 bases clipped from V and 4 bases from J, the junction kept 8 bases outside the gene matches. For the CDR3, the DNA is TGTGCCAGTAGCGAAGACAGGGCTAATAATGAAAAACTGTTTTTT. It translates to CASSEDRANNEKLFF. Full variable domain (remainder filled in from reference TRBV19 and TRBJ1-4): DGGITQSPKYLFRKEGQNVTLSCEQNLNHDAMYWYRQDPGQGLRLIYYSQIVNDFQKGDIAEGYSVSREKKESFPLTVTSAQKNPTAFYLCASSEDRANNEKLFFGSGTQLSVL.

The chain joins TRBV29-1 to TRBJ2-3; 7 bases fit TRBD2. Germline CDR1 and CDR2: SQVTM and ANQGSEA. This CDR3 spans 13 amino acids. The J segment lost 3 bases and the V segment lost 3 bases, leaving 3 bases of the junction unmatched. The CDR3 bases are TGCAGCGTTGAGCACGGGAGGACAGATACGCAGTATTTT. Translated: CSVEHGRTDTQYF.

This chain links TRBV28 with TRBJ1-2; D not resolved. Germline V gives CDR1 MDHEN, CDR2 SYDVKM. The length of the CDR3 is 10 residues. V lost 8 bases to trimming and J lost 5 bases, with 6 bases between them. In DNA form, the CDR3 reads TGTGCCAGCCACCGTTATGGCTACACCTTC. Its protein product is CASHRYGYTF.

The genes are TRBV4-1 and TRBJ1-5; no clear D. V lost 1 base and J 4 bases, leaving 8 bases between the germline ends. CDR1 is MGHRA and CDR2 is YSYEKL in the germline V gene. The CDR3 has 14 residues. DNA of the CDR3: TGCGCCAGCAGCCAAGTTCAGGCAAATCAGCCCCAGCATTTT. It specifies CASSQVQANQPQHF.

This clonotype turned up a few times. The rearrangement links TRBV20-1 to TRBJ2-4; D perhaps matches TRBD1 (6 bases). The CDR3 runs 15 residues. The V end was cut by 0 bases, the J end by 8 bases, with 17 bases between. CDR1 and CDR2 (germline): DFQATT, SNEGSKA (reference sequence). The CDR3 nucleotides are TGCAGTGCTAGAGATGCCACAGGCCCAGGGGACATTCAGTACTTC. Translating it yields CSARDATGPGDIQYF.

V usage is TRBV6-1 and J usage is TRBJ2-7; 10 positions match TRBD2. The CDR3 loop spans 15 amino acids. J lost 7 bases, V lost 4 bases, and 10 bases had no gene match. In germline, CDR1 is MNHNS, CDR2 SASEGT. The CDR3: CASSVRTSGVWEQYF. The CDR3 DNA follows: TGTGCCAGCAGTGTTAGGACTAGCGGAGTGTGGGAGCAGTACTTC.

This clonotype was detected many times. The chain carries TRBV30 and TRBJ2-1; TRBD2 might be the D (6 bases). The V gene lost 0 bases and the J gene lost 6 bases, with 9 bases spanning the gap. Germline loops: CDR1 GTSNPN, CDR2 SVGIG (reference sequence). The CDR3 is made up of 13 amino acids. The CDR3 DNA sequence: TGTGCCTGGAGTGTACTCGGGGGCAATGAGCAGTTCTTC. Translated, it gives CAWSVLGGNEQFF. Supplemented by reference TRBV30 and TRBJ2-1, the full variable domain reads SQTIHQWPATLVQPVGSPLSLECTVEGTSNPNLYWYRQAAGRGLQLLFYSVGIGQISSEVPQNLSASRPQDRQFILSSKKLLLSDSGFYLCAWSVLGGNEQFFGPGTRLTVL.

The CDR3 protein is CSATERGPDNEQFF. The CDR3 DNA sequence: TGCAGTGCTACGGAGAGGGGGCCCGACAATGAGCAGTTCTTC. The chain employs TRBV20-1 and TRBJ2-1; TRBD1 aligns across 7 bases. The CDR3 has 14 residues. Germline V CDR1 and CDR2: DFQATT, SNEGSKA (reference sequence). V gave up 4 bases and J gave up 5 bases; unmatched junction bases: 8.

This chain connects TRBV7-8 to TRBJ2-1; 8 nucleotides align to TRBD1. Germline V gene data show CDR1 as SGHVS and CDR2 as FQNEAQ. Trimming at V came to 6 bases and at J to 1 base, leaving 5 bases not matched to a gene. There are 15 residues in the CDR3. CDR3 amino acids: CASRVDRGSYNEQFF. Written as DNA, the CDR3 is TGTGCCAGCAGAGTTGACAGGGGATCCTACAATGAGCAGTTCTTC.

This clonotype was seen ten or more times. This chain links TRBV7-2 with TRBJ2-3; weak D call: TRBD2 (5 bases). The CDR3 has 13 amino acids. The V gene's germline CDR1 is SGHTA and CDR2 FQGNSA. Trimming removed 3 bases from V and 6 bases from J, with 10 bases in between. CDR3 loop: CASSLGVQDTQYF. CDR3 DNA: TGTGCCAGCAGCTTGGGAGTCCAGGATACGCAGTATTTT.

A single count supports this clonotype. Here the CDR3 omits its conserved ending phenylalanine or tryptophan, so a read error is the likely source. The rearrangement joins TRBV10-3 to TRBJ1-3; D not resolved. This CDR3 is built from 12 residues. The ends were cut back, 5 bases at V and 0 bases at J, with 2 bases in the middle. CDR1 is ENHRY and CDR2 is SYGVKD in the germline V gene. CDR3 protein: CAISPSGNTIYI. CDR3 DNA: TGTGCCATCAGTCCCTCTGGAAACACCATATATATT.

Ten or more counts support this clonotype. V and J are TRBV6-1 and TRBJ2-1, with no clear D. Deletions cut 3 bases from V and 0 bases from J, with 12 bases between. This CDR3 contains 16 residues. Germline CDR1 MNHNS, CDR2 SASEGT. CDR3 nucleotide sequence: TGTGCCAGCAGTGACAGCCCTTGGAGCTCCTACAATGAGCAGTTCTTC. It is translated as CASSDSPWSSYNEQFF.

V and J are TRBV10-3 and TRBJ1-1, with 8 bases aligning to TRBD1. Germline V CDR1 and CDR2: ENHRY, SYGVKD. After removal of 9 bases from V and 0 bases from J, the junction contained 6 bases not matched to a gene. This CDR3 comprises 14 residues. The DNA for the CDR3 is TGTGCCATACAGACAGGGGCCATGAACACTGAAGCTTTCTTT. It codes for CAIQTGAMNTEAFF.

This chain joins TRBV30 and TRBJ2-5, with TRBD2 matching 11 bases. The CDR3 contains 16 residues. The germline gives CDR1 GTSNPN, CDR2 SVGIG (reference sequence). Germline trimming cut 1 base from V and 1 base from J; bases unmatched to any gene: 5. The CDR3 region has the DNA TGTGCCTGGAGTGGAGGGACTAGCGGACCCCAAGAGACCCAGTACTTC. Translated, it gives CAWSGGTSGPQETQYF.

This clonotype was detected ten times or more. The chain employs TRBV5-1 and TRBJ2-3, with D possibly being TRBD1 (5 bases). CDR1 and CDR2 from the germline V gene are SGHRS and YFSETQ. This CDR3 spans 13 amino acids. Trimming took 0 bases from V and 3 from J, leaving 5 bases between them. The CDR3 reads CASSLGQTDTQYF. The CDR3 region has the DNA TGCGCCAGCAGCTTGGGACAGACAGATACGCAGTATTTT.

This chain connects TRBV29-1 to TRBJ2-5; no clear D gene. V shed 1 base and J shed 4 bases, with 16 bases lying between them. The V gene's germline CDR1 is SQVTM and CDR2 ANQGSEA. CDR3 length: 15 amino acids. The CDR3 DNA reads TGCAGCGTTGAAGGGACGCTAGATTTAGGAGAGACCCAGTACTTC. It specifies CSVEGTLDLGETQYF.